This T cell receptor (beta chain) was identified during a study of T-cell memory formation after mild COVID-19. Turning to this clonotype: Its antigen remains unidentified.

Overall study results and limits: Pre-infection memory showed some responding clones, and this suggested that cross-reactive memory joined.

TCRdb re-derived calls from the 5' RACE reads in MiXCR, one entry per CDR3 protein. The profile shows roughly 500,000 distinct CDR3 sequences, about a fifth of them singletons. Sequenced input: PBMCs or a T cell subset sorted from them (not recorded which). This clonotype was sampled from an adult woman who had mild COVID-19 (a few samples of this study predate the infection). Cell type and time point are not known.

The CDR3 nucleotides read TGTGCCAGCAGCTCCGGGACTAGCGGGAGGGCCCGTTATTCTGAGCAGTACTTC. As protein: CASSSGTSGRARYSEQYF. The V and J genes are TRBV9 and TRBJ2-7; 16 positions agree with TRBD2. The J segment lost 7 bases and the V segment lost 4 bases, leaving 14 bases of the junction unmatched. The CDR3 is made up of 18 amino acids. Germline loops: CDR1 SGDLS, CDR2 YYNGEE.